These 16 T cell receptor beta chains were sequenced from one sample in a study of shared clonotypes between healthy human individuals. Naive CD8 cells were CD45RO-negative, positively selected for CCR7, excluding terminally differentiated effector memory CD45RA+ cells. Sequenced by immunoSEQ multiplex PCR; TCRdb stores in-frame clones only, minus some. The sample comprises 1.5 million to 2.5 million clones, roughly 94% of which are singletons, and less than 1.5% rests with the top ten. Sequenced input: naive CD8+ T cells sorted from blood. These TCRs come from a man aged 18 to 35 in good health.

The DNA for the CDR3 is TGTGCCAGCAGTCTCGCATTTTCGGACATCGGCTATGGCTACACCTTC. The encoded protein is CASSLAFSDIGYGYTF. The rearrangement links TRBV27 to TRBJ1-2, with D possibly being TRBD1 (5 bases). The germline V gene encodes CDR1 MNHEY and CDR2 SMNVEV (reference sequence). With 5 bases removed from V and 4 bases from J, the gap between germline ends came to 20 bases. CDR3 size: 16 residues.

V and J are TRBV7-9 and TRBJ2-1, with TRBD2 identical over 12 bases. With 5 bases clipped from V and 7 bases from J, the junction kept 6 bases outside the gene matches. Looked up from germline, CDR1 is SEHNR and CDR2 is FQNEAQ (reference sequence). This CDR3 is 15 amino acids long. The chain's CDR3 is CASSSRTSGMNEQFF. CDR3 DNA sequence: TGTGCCAGCAGCAGCCGGACTAGCGGGATGAATGAGCAGTTCTTC.

V is TRBV11-2 and J is TRBJ2-5, with 10 bases aligning to TRBD2. Losses at the gene ends were 0 bases for V and 3 bases for J; bases not matched to a gene: 7. Germline CDR1 reads SGHAT; CDR2 reads FQNNGV. The length of the CDR3 is 17 residues. The CDR3 nucleotides are TGTGCCAGCAGCTTAGAGGGGTTTCTAGCGGGGGAAGAGACCCAGTACTTC. This gives the protein CASSLEGFLAGEETQYF.

The chain employs TRBV27 and TRBJ2-5; 15 bases align to TRBD2. This CDR3 has 15 amino acids. The trim removed 7 bases at V and 2 bases at J, leaving 2 bases unmatched. The germline gives CDR1 MNHEY, CDR2 SMNVEV (reference sequence). The CDR3 here is CASTGLAGGQETQYF. In DNA, the CDR3 is TGTGCCAGCACCGGACTAGCGGGAGGGCAAGAGACCCAGTACTTC.

In this sample, this clone turned up once. The genes are TRBV4-1 and TRBJ2-5, with D possibly being TRBD1 (6 bases). CDR1 is MGHRA, CDR2 YSYEKL, per germline. CDR3 size: 14 residues. V was cut by 4 bases and J by 5 bases, with 14 bases left in between. CDR3 nucleotide sequence: TGCGCCAGCAGCCGCAGGGACATTGAGGAGACCCAGTACTTC. Residues: CASSRRDIEETQYF.

The rearrangement joins TRBV28 to TRBJ2-3; the D gene could be TRBD1 or TRBD2 (6 bases each). The germline CDR1 and CDR2 sequences are MDHEN and SYDVKM. V gave up 4 bases and J gave up 1 base, with 12 bases separating them. The CDR3 covers 15 residues. The CDR3 reads CASSSRGGGTDTQYF. The CDR3 DNA sequence: TGTGCCAGCAGTTCCAGGGGAGGAGGCACAGATACGCAGTATTTT. The whole variable domain, filled in from reference TRBV28 and TRBJ2-3, reads DVKVTQSSRYLVKRTGEKVFLECVQDMDHENMFWYRQDPGLGLRLIYFSYDVKMKEKGDIPEGYSVSREKKERFSLILESASTNQTSMYLCASSSRGGGTDTQYFGPGTRLTVL.

The rearrangement links TRBV7-9 to TRBJ2-7; 7 nucleotides line up with TRBD1. Trimming took 5 bases from V and 2 from J; bases not matched to a gene: 6. The CDR3 is made up of 14 amino acids. Per germline, CDR1 SEHNR and CDR2 FQNEAQ (reference sequence). CDR3 nucleotide sequence: TGTGCCAGCAGCCCGTGGACAGGAACCTACGAGCAGTACTTC. Protein sequence: CASSPWTGTYEQYF.

The chain couples TRBV19 to TRBJ1-1, with TRBD1 identical over 8 bases. The ends lost 7 bases at V and 3 bases at J; junction bases unmatched: 7. Germline V gives CDR1 LNHDA, CDR2 SQIVND (reference sequence). CDR3 length equals 14 residues. CDR3 residues: CASNPGGEDTEAFF. The CDR3 coding sequence is TGTGCCAGTAACCCAGGGGGCGAGGACACTGAAGCTTTCTTT.

This clone was found once. The rearrangement links TRBV7-9 to TRBJ1-1; TRBD1 agrees at 8 bases. Germline CDR1 and CDR2: SEHNR and FQNEAQ (reference sequence). This CDR3 spans 13 amino acids. The V segment lost 1 base and the J segment 11 bases; nucleotides outside the gene matches: 6. CDR3 amino acids: CASSLDRGTPAFF. CDR3 coding DNA: TGTGCCAGCAGCTTAGACAGGGGGACCCCGGCTTTCTTT.

The J gene is TRBJ2-6, the V gene TRBV4-1; no clear D. The CDR3 is 17 residues long. V lost 0 bases and J lost 0, with 9 bases in between. From germline, CDR1 is MGHRA and CDR2 YSYEKL. The chain's CDR3 is CASSQERRLSGANVLTF. The CDR3 bases are TGCGCCAGCAGCCAAGAGCGCCGCCTCTCTGGGGCCAACGTCCTGACTTTC.

V gene TRBV4-1 combines with J gene TRBJ1-2; D perhaps matches TRBD1 (5 bases). The CDR3 runs 13 residues. Trimming cost V 7 bases and J 7 bases, with 16 bases left between them. CDR1 and CDR2 from the germline V gene are MGHRA and YSYEKL. The CDR3 region has the DNA TGCGCCAGCAACTCGGCTGGGGGAAGTGGCTACACCTTC. Amino acids: CASNSAGGSGYTF.

This clone has just one count. The sample holds other DNA sequences that translate to the same CDR3. The gene calls are TRBV27 and TRBJ2-7; perhaps TRBD2 as D (5 bases). V was shortened by 5 bases and J by 1 base, with 9 bases between the two germline ends. This CDR3 is 13 amino acids long. Germline V gene data show CDR1 as MNHEY and CDR2 as SMNVEV (reference sequence). The CDR3 region has the DNA TGTGCCAGCAGTCCCGGGATTTCCTACGAGCAGTACTTC. It specifies CASSPGISYEQYF.

CDR3 in DNA: TGCGCCGGCAATAGCGGGAGTCGTTACGAGCAGTACTTC. Amino acids: CAGNSGSRYEQYF. The genes are TRBV10-1 and TRBJ2-7; 9 bases match TRBD2. V lost 11 bases, J lost 4 bases, and 9 bases stayed unmatched. Germline V CDR1 and CDR2: WNHNN, SYGVQD (reference sequence). The CDR3 consists of 13 residues.

The chain combines TRBV2 with TRBJ2-5; D not certain. With 8 bases removed from V and 5 bases from J, the gap between germline ends came to 15 bases. This CDR3 contains 13 residues. Germline CDR1 SNHLY, CDR2 FYNNEI. CDR3 amino acids: CASWGIVAETQYF. In DNA, the CDR3 is TGTGCCAGCTGGGGAATAGTGGCGGAGACCCAGTACTTC.

J is TRBJ2-3 and V is TRBV29-1; 9 bases map to TRBD1. This CDR3 spans 17 amino acids. With 6 bases clipped from V and 2 bases from J, the junction kept 15 bases outside the gene matches. Germline-derived CDR1 and CDR2 are SQVTM and ANQGSEA. CDR3 amino acids: CSVPPGWDRVYTDTQYF. CDR3 nucleotide sequence: TGCAGCGTCCCCCCTGGTTGGGACAGGGTATACACAGATACGCAGTATTTT.

In this sample, this clone turned up once. The chain recombines TRBV28 with TRBJ1-4; the match to TRBD1 covers 8 bases. Trimming at V came to 5 bases and at J to 6 bases, leaving 8 bases not matched to a gene. Germline CDR1 MDHEN, CDR2 SYDVKM. This CDR3 has 15 amino acids. The CDR3 nucleotides read TGTGCCAGCAGTAGCTCCGGGACAGGTTATGAAAAACTGTTTTTT. This codes for CASSSSGTGYEKLFF.